Here is one T cell receptor (beta chain) with its context. Its antigen is not known. The source of the sample is a study of T cells in tuberculosis. Whole-study context: In South Africa, adults with active tuberculosis were compared with IGRA-negative and latently infected IGRA-positive adolescents.

CDR3 size: 15 residues. V lost 5 bases to trimming and J lost 4 bases; unmatched junction nucleotides: 5. CDR1 is MNHNY and CDR2 is SVGAGI in the germline V gene (reference sequence). Study findings and constraints: Shorter CDR3-alpha in active tuberculosis partly drove smaller distances.

Produced via immunoSEQ multiplex PCR; TCRdb's table is partial and in-frame only. This sample has around 30,000 clones, with 85% to 95% found just once. The sequence was obtained from a donor aged 5 to 30 with latent tuberculosis or without tuberculosis infection. Sequencing was performed on PBMCs. The J gene is TRBJ2-1, the V gene TRBV6-6, with 10 bases lining up with TRBD2. In DNA, the CDR3 is TGTGCCAGCAGTATAAGACTAGCGGGTTACAATGAGCAGTTCTTC. Translating it yields CASSIRLAGYNEQFF.